This T cell receptor (beta chain) was recorded in a study of blood T cell repertoires in COVID-19. Study information: Italy, Spain and the United States were the sources of the convalescent and acute COVID-19 samples. Sources were T cells, B-cell-depleted T cells, or PBMCs; the material itself was cDNA or gDNA.

The germline V gene has CDR1 SGDLS and CDR2 YYNGEE. V was clipped by 1 base and J by 0 bases, with 14 bases between them. The CDR3 totals 17 residues. The data were produced by immunoSEQ multiplex PCR, yet TCRdb's version contains in-frame clones alone and is incomplete. The sample lists hundreds of thousands of clones, roughly 80% occurring once. This clone was observed a single time. This receptor was taken from a man aged 35 to 55 who had been exposed to COVID-19. Sequencing was performed on PBMCs or T cells enriched from blood (not recorded which). The chain uses TRBV9 and TRBJ2-1, with D perhaps TRBD1 (5 bases). CDR3 sequence: CASSVLQAQGSYNEQFF. Here the CDR3 DNA reads TGTGCCAGCAGCGTACTCCAAGCCCAGGGCTCCTACAATGAGCAGTTCTTC.